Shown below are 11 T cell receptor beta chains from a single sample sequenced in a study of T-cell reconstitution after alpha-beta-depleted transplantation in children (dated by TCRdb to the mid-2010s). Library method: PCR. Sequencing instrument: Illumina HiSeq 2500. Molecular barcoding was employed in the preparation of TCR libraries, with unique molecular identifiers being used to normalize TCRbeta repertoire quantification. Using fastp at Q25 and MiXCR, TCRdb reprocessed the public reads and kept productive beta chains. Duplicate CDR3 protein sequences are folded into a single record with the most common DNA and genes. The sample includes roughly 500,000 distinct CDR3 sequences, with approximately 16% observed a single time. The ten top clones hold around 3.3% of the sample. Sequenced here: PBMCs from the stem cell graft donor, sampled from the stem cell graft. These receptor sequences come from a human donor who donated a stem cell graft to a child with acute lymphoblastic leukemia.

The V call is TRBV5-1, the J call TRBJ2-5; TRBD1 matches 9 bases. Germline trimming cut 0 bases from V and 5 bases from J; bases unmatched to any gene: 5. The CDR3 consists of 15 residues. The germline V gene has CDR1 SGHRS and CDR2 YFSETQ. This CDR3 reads CASSLADRGRETQYF. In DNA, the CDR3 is TGCGCCAGCAGCTTGGCGGACAGGGGAAGGGAGACCCAGTACTTC.

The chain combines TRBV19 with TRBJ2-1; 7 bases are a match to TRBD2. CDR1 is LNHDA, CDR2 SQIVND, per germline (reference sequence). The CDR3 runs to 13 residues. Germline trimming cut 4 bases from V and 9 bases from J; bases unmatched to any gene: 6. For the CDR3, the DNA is TGTGCCAGTAGTAGCGGGAGAGCTATTGAGCAGTTCTTC. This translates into CASSSGRAIEQFF.

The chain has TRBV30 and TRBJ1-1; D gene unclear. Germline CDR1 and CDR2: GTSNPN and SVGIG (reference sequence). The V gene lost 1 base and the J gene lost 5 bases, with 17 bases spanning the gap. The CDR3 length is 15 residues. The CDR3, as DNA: TGTGCCTGGAGTGGAGAGGGTCGGCGGTGGACTGAAGCTTTCTTT. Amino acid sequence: CAWSGEGRRWTEAFF.

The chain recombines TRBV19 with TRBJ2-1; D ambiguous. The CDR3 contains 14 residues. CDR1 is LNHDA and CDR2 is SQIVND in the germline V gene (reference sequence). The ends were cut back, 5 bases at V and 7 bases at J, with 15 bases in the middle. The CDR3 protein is CASSYRGPLNEQFF. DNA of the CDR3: TGTGCCAGTAGTTATCGCGGCCCGCTAAATGAGCAGTTCTTC.

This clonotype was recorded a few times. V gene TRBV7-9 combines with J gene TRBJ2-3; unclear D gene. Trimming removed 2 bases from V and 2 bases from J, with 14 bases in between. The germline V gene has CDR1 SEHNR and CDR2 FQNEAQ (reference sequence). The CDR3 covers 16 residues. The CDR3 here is CASSLSGGSLTDTQYF. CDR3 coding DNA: TGTGCCAGCAGCTTAAGTGGCGGTTCTCTCACAGATACGCAGTATTTT.

The CDR3 DNA is TGTGCCAGCAGAGCGACTTCAGGACAGGGACCGTATGGCTACACCTTC. This codes for CASRATSGQGPYGYTF. The rearrangement links TRBV12-3 or TRBV12-4 to TRBJ1-2, with 8 bases matching TRBD1. Trimming cost V 6 bases and J 5 bases; bases outside gene matches: 14. The length of the CDR3 is 16 residues.

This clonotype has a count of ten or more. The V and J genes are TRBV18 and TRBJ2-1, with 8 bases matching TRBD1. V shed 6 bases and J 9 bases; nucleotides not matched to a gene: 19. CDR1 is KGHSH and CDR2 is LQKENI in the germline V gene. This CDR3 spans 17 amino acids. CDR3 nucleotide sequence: TGTGCCAGCTCTCCTTTGAACCTAGGTCAGGGGGCAGTTGAGCAGTTCTTC. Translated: CASSPLNLGQGAVEQFF.

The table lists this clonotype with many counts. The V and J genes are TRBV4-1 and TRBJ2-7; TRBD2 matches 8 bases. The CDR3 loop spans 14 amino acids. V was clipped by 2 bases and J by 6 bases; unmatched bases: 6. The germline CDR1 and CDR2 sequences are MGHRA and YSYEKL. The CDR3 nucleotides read TGCGCCAGCAGCCAATTAGCGGGGCCCATCGAGCAGTACTTC. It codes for CASSQLAGPIEQYF.

DNA for the CDR3: TGCAGCGTTGAAGGTCGGTATGAGCAGTTCTTC. As protein: CSVEGRYEQFF. The chain uses TRBV29-1 and TRBJ2-1; no definite D call. Trimming took off 1 base at V and 8 bases at J, with 6 bases between the two ends. The CDR3 extends over 11 amino acids. CDR1 is SQVTM, CDR2 ANQGSEA, per germline.

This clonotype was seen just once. CDR3 sequence: CASSQAGRGTVYEQYF. CDR3 nucleotide sequence: TGTGCCAGCAGCCAAGCCGGGAGGGGCACCGTCTACGAGCAGTACTTC. The gene calls are TRBV14 and TRBJ2-7, with TRBD2 identical over 8 bases. The CDR3 spans 16 residues. Germline V gives CDR1 SGHDN, CDR2 FVKESK. V lost 1 base to trimming and J lost 3 bases; unmatched junction nucleotides: 8.

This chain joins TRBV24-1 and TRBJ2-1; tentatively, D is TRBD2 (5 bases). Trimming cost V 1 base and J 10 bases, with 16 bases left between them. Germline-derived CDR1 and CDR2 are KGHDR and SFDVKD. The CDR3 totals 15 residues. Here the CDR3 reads CATSDLRRAAGEQFF. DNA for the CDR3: TGTGCCACCAGTGATTTACGGCGGGCGGCCGGCGAGCAGTTCTTC.